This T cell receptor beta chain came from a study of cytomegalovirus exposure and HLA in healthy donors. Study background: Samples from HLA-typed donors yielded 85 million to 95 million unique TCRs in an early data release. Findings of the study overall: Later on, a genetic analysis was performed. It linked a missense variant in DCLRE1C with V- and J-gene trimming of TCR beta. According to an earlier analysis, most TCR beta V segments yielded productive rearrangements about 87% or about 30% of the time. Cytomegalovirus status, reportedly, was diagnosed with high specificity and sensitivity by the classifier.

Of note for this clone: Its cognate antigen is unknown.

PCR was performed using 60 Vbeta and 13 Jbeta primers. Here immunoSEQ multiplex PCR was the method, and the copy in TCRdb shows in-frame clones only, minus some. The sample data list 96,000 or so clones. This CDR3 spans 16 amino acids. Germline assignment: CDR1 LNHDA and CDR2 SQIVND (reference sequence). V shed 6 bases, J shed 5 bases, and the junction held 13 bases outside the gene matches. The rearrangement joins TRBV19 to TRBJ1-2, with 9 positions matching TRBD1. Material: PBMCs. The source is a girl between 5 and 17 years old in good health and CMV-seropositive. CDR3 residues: CASRRDRETLRYGYTF. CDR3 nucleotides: TGTGCCAGTAGAAGGGACAGGGAAACCCTTCGGTATGGCTACACCTTC. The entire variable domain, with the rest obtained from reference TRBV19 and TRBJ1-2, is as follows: DGGITQSPKYLFRKEGQNVTLSCEQNLNHDAMYWYRQDPGQGLRLIYYSQIVNDFQKGDIAEGYSVSREKKESFPLTVTSAQKNPTAFYLCASRRDRETLRYGYTFGSGTRLTVV.